This T cell receptor (beta chain) appears in the sequencing data of a study of T cells after yellow fever vaccination. In the study overall: The authors prepared low-cell-number fractions using SMART-Seq v4 Ultra Low Input.

V was clipped by 1 base and J by 5 bases, with 14 bases between them. From germline, CDR1 is MGHRA and CDR2 YSYEKL. The length of the CDR3 is 15 residues. This clonotype was seen many times. Its target is unknown. TCRdb processed the 5' RACE reads anew with MiXCR; each CDR3 protein has one entry. The data hold about 310,000 distinct CDR3 sequences, with less than 4.5% observed a single time. Broader study findings: After the booster, about 95% of CD4 and around nine tenths of CD8 primary-response clones were re-detected.

The gene calls are TRBV4-1 and TRBJ2-5; D possibly matches TRBD1 or TRBD2 (5 bases each). This TCR came from a man aged 18 to 30 who received the YFV17D yellow fever vaccine. The sequenced sample was PBMCs, obtained on the day of the yellow fever booster vaccination. Here the CDR3 reads CASSQAGRPPETQYF. The CDR3 DNA follows: TGCGCCAGCAGCCAAGCGGGACGGCCTCCGGAGACCCAGTACTTC.